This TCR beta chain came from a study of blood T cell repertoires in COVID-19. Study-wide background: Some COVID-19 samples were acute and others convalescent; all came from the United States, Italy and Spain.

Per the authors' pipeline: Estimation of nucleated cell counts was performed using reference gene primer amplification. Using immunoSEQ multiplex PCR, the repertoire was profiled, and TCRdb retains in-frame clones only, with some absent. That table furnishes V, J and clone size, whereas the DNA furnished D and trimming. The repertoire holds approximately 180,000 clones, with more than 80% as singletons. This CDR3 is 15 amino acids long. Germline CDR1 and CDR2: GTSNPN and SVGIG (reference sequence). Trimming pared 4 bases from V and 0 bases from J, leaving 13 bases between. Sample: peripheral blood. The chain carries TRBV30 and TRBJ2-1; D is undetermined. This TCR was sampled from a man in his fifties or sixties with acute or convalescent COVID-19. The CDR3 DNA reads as TGTGCCTGGAAGCCGACATCCAGCTCCTACAATGAGCAGTTCTTC. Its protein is CAWKPTSSSYNEQFF. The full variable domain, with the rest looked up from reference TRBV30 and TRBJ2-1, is SQTIHQWPATLVQPVGSPLSLECTVEGTSNPNLYWYRQAAGRGLQLLFYSVGIGQISSEVPQNLSASRPQDRQFILSSKKLLLSDSGFYLCAWKPTSSSYNEQFFGPGTRLTVL.